One and the same sample provided the 9 T cell receptor beta chains below, sequenced in a study of blood T cell repertoires in COVID-19. TCRdb keeps only in-frame clones here, not all; method: immunoSEQ multiplex PCR. Of about 67,000 clones in the sample, more than 70% are singletons; the top ten hold approximately 6.8%. Sequenced material: peripheral blood. These receptors originate from a woman aged 60 to 75 with acute or convalescent COVID-19.

This clone was counted many times. The chain couples TRBV18 to TRBJ1-1, with D possibly TRBD1 on 5 matching bases. V lost 0 bases, J lost 6 bases, and 14 bases lay in between. The germline V gene encodes CDR1 KGHSH and CDR2 LQKENI. The CDR3 spans 15 residues. The DNA of the CDR3 is TGTGCCAGCTCACCACCTCTGGGGGGAGATGCTGAAGCTTTCTTT. Protein product: CASSPPLGGDAEAFF.

The rearrangement joins TRBV18 to TRBJ1-5; D is possibly TRBD1 (5 bases). CDR1 is KGHSH and CDR2 is LQKENI in the germline V gene. With 6 bases removed from V and 5 bases from J, the gap between germline ends came to 23 bases. CDR3 size: 17 residues. The CDR3: CASSLRFGQGRDQPQHF. The CDR3 DNA is TGTGCCAGCTCCCTCCGATTTGGGCAGGGAAGAGATCAGCCCCAGCATTTT.

The J gene is TRBJ2-1, the V gene TRBV7-8; TRBD1 matches 8 bases. Germline assignment: CDR1 SGHVS and CDR2 FQNEAQ. The CDR3 covers 14 residues. The junction had 6 bases not matched to a gene; V was cut back by 5 bases and J by 6 bases. The CDR3 is CASSLRDRLNEQFF. The CDR3, as DNA: TGTGCCAGCAGCCTCCGGGACAGGCTCAATGAGCAGTTCTTC.

The genes are TRBV5-1 and TRBJ2-5, with D perhaps matching TRBD1 (6 bases). Trimming removed 4 bases at V and 1 base at J, with 11 bases between. This CDR3 comprises 14 residues. CDR1 SGHRS and CDR2 YFSETQ come from the germline V gene. CDR3: CASSLGTTQETQYF. CDR3 sequence (DNA): TGCGCCAGCAGCCTCGGGACAACCCAAGAGACCCAGTACTTC.

As regards this clone: At one of its ends the junction is not consistent with the germline gene, which may arise from a read error. The V call is TRBV27, the J call TRBJ2-3; 11 bases are shared with TRBD1. Looked up from germline, CDR1 is MNHEY and CDR2 is SMNVEV (reference sequence). This CDR3 region has 11 residues. CDR3 loop: CASKSDRGQNF. DNA for the CDR3: TGTGCCAGCAAATCGGACAGGGGGCAAAATTTT.

This clone was detected only once. The rearrangement links TRBV6-6 to TRBJ1-4, with 7 bases aligning to TRBD1. The CDR3 has 14 residues. Looked up from germline, CDR1 is MNHNY and CDR2 is SVGAGI (reference sequence). The junction had 9 bases not matched to a gene; V was cut back by 6 bases and J by 8 bases. This CDR3 reads CASSGTESREKLFF. CDR3 DNA: TGTGCCAGCAGCGGGACAGAATCAAGAGAAAAACTGTTTTTT.

The genes are TRBV6-6 and TRBJ1-5, with 10 bases aligning to TRBD1. The V segment lost 5 bases and the J segment 3 bases; nucleotides outside the gene matches: 13. Germline values: CDR1 MNHNY, CDR2 SVGAGI (reference sequence). CDR3 length equals 18 residues. CDR3 sequence (DNA): TGTGCCAGCAGTCCGGGACAGGGGACTCGAGGGGACAATCAGCCCCAGCATTTT. Translated: CASSPGQGTRGDNQPQHF.

This chain links TRBV16 with TRBJ1-2; TRBD1 aligns across 10 bases. Germline CDR1 is KGHSY and CDR2 is FQNENV. V was pared by 8 bases and J by 5 bases, with 8 bases of the junction left unmatched. The CDR3 loop spans 14 amino acids. CDR3 loop: CASRTGQGGYGYTF. The CDR3 DNA reads TGTGCCAGCCGTACCGGACAGGGGGGGTATGGCTACACCTTC.

V usage is TRBV5-1 and J usage is TRBJ1-2; 8 positions match TRBD1. The V gene's germline CDR1 is SGHRS and CDR2 YFSETQ. Trimming at V came to 3 bases and at J to 8 bases, leaving 12 bases not matched to a gene. The CDR3 runs to 15 residues. The CDR3: CASSSNIQGARGYTF. The CDR3 coding sequence is TGCGCCAGCAGCTCAAACATTCAGGGGGCGAGGGGCTACACCTTC.